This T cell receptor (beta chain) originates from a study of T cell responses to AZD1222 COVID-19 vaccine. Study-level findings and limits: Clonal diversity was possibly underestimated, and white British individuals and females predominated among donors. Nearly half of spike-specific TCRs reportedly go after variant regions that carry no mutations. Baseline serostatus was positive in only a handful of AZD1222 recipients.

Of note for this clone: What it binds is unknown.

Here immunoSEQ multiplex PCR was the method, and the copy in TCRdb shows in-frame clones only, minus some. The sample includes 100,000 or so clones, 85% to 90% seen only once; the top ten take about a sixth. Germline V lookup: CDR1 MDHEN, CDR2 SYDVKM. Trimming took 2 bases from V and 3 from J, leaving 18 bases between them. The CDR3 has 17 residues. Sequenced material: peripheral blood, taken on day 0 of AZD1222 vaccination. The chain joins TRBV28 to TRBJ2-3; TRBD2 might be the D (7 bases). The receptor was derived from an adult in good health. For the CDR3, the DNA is TGTGCCAGCAGTTTAGTAGCCGGGGGGCGAGGGACAGATACGCAGTATTTT. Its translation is CASSLVAGGRGTDTQYF. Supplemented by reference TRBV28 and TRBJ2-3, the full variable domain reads DVKVTQSSRYLVKRTGEKVFLECVQDMDHENMFWYRQDPGLGLRLIYFSYDVKMKEKGDIPEGYSVSREKKERFSLILESASTNQTSMYLCASSLVAGGRGTDTQYFGPGTRLTVL.